These 28 T cell receptor beta chains were sequenced from one sample in a study of regulatory T cells in long-lasting Graves disease. Time point reported: persistent/refractory GD, antithyroid drugs over 5 years with positive TRAb. With RNA extracted from PBMCs as input, the TCR library was made. Investigators prepared the TCR beta libraries by applying iRepertoire HTBI primers and Arm-PCR of CDR3 regions. Each CDR3 protein is one row after TCRdb ran MiXCR on the multiplex PCR reads. The sample consists of approximately 500,000 distinct CDR3 sequences, roughly 21% of them appearing once. The sample in question was peripheral blood mononuclear cells (PBMCs), obtained when the disease was refractory, from a patient treated with antithyroid drugs. The receptors come from a female donor with Graves disease.

The table lists this clonotype with a few counts. A clone one base away is much larger, so this may be a read error. The chain couples TRBV28 to TRBJ1-2, with 9 bases matching TRBD1. The CDR3 loop spans 13 amino acids. In germline, CDR1 is MDHEN, CDR2 SYDVKM. Trimming cost V 4 bases and J 6 bases; bases outside gene matches: 3. The CDR3 is CASSSRQGDGYTF. In DNA, the CDR3 is TGTGCCAGCAGTTCGAGACAGGGGGATGGCTACACCTTC.

Concerning this clonotype itself: Since a much larger clone is just one base distant, this may be a read error. The chain employs TRBV11-2 and TRBJ2-2, with a weak D call TRBD1 (6 bases). V lost 8 bases, J lost 6 bases, and 19 bases lay in between. The CDR3 extends over 15 amino acids. CDR1 is SGHAT and CDR2 is FQNNGV in the germline V gene. The CDR3 DNA sequence: TGTGCCAGCGGCTCAGGGGTAATATTGGCCGGGGAGCTGTTTTTT. Its protein product is CASGSGVILAGELFF.

The genes are TRBV24-1 and TRBJ1-5; D may be TRBD1 (6 bases). This CDR3 is built from 15 residues. Germline CDR1 reads KGHDR; CDR2 reads SFDVKD. V lost 3 bases to trimming and J lost 4 bases, with 12 bases between them. In DNA, the CDR3 is TGTGCCACCAGTGATCCGCGGGGGCAGAATCAGCCCCAGCATTTT. Protein product: CATSDPRGQNQPQHF.

This clonotype appeared a few times. V is TRBV20-1 and J is TRBJ2-7, with 13 bases identical to TRBD2. V gave up 7 bases and J gave up 5 bases; unmatched junction bases: 5. The CDR3 spans 13 residues. Germline V lookup: CDR1 DFQATT, CDR2 SNEGSKA (reference sequence). In DNA form, the CDR3 reads TGCAGTGGGACTAGCGGGAGTGTCAACGAGCAGTACTTC. Amino acids: CSGTSGSVNEQYF.

This clonotype was counted many times. The J gene is TRBJ1-2, the V gene TRBV6-5, with TRBD1 matching over 8 bases. There are 16 residues in the CDR3. CDR1 and CDR2 from the germline V gene are MNHEY and SVGAGI. The trim removed 4 bases at V and 6 bases at J, leaving 13 bases unmatched. The DNA for the CDR3 is TGTGCCAGCAGTTCGGGACAGGACTATCTTCGGAATGGCTACACCTTC. Its protein is CASSSGQDYLRNGYTF.

This clonotype was observed at least ten times. The chain carries TRBV6-5 and TRBJ2-5; D is ambiguous. V lost 2 bases and J 5 bases, leaving 9 bases between the germline ends. The CDR3 has 13 residues. Germline CDR1 is MNHEY and CDR2 is SVGAGI. CDR3 in DNA: TGTGCCAGCAGTTACCTAGGGAAGGAGACCCAGTACTTC. Encoded protein: CASSYLGKETQYF.

The gene calls are TRBV20-1 and TRBJ2-7; TRBD2 agrees at 9 bases. This CDR3 is 12 amino acids long. Germline V lookup: CDR1 DFQATT, CDR2 SNEGSKA (reference sequence). The junction had 5 bases not matched to a gene; V was cut back by 6 bases and J by 5 bases. DNA for the CDR3: TGCAGTGCCAGCGGGAGGATCGACGAGCAGTACTTC. This gives the protein CSASGRIDEQYF.

Remarks on this clonotype: With a much larger clone just one base away, this may be a read error. The J gene is TRBJ2-7, the V gene TRBV6-1; TRBD1 matches at 9 bases. Germline V CDR1 and CDR2: MNHNS, SASEGT. The CDR3 extends over 16 amino acids. CDR3 nucleotide sequence: TGTTCCAGCAGAAAATCCGGGACAGGGACTACCTACGAGCAGTACTTC. It codes for CSSRKSGTGTTYEQYF.

Note on this clonotype: This could be a read error, since a much larger clone is one nucleotide away. A read error is likely, as this CDR3 ends without the conserved phenylalanine or tryptophan. The J gene is TRBJ2-7, the V gene TRBV29-1; the D call may be TRBD1 or TRBD2 (5 bases each). There are 13 residues in the CDR3. Deletions cut 1 base from V and 1 base from J, with 8 bases between. Germline CDR1 reads SQVTM; CDR2 reads ANQGSEA. The CDR3 DNA reads as TGCAGCGTTGAAGGGGGGAATTCCTACGAGCAGTACCTC. This codes for CSVEGGNSYEQYL.

In its sample, this clonotype was seen a few times. The chain employs TRBV11-2 and TRBJ2-2; no definite D call. Germline-derived CDR1 and CDR2 are SGHAT and FQNNGV. CDR3 length: 14 amino acids. V dropped 0 bases and J dropped 1 base, with 3 bases sitting between them. The CDR3 sequence: CASSLERNTGELFF. The CDR3 coding sequence is TGTGCCAGCAGCTTAGAACGGAACACCGGGGAGCTGTTTTTT.

In its sample, this clonotype was seen many times. The genes are TRBV6-1 and TRBJ1-5; D is unclear. This CDR3 is 14 amino acids long. Trimming cost V 6 bases and J 7 bases, with 16 bases left between them. From germline, CDR1 is MNHNS and CDR2 SASEGT. The CDR3 loop reads CASSPGIPGQPQHF. The CDR3 DNA reads TGTGCCAGCAGCCCGGGGATACCGGGGCAGCCCCAGCATTTT.

V is TRBV3-2 and J is TRBJ2-7; the table's D call of TRBD1 was not tested on the DNA. TRBV3-2 is assigned pseudogene status. The CDR3 runs 14 residues. The DNA for the CDR3 is TGTGCCAGCAGCCAAGACCTTGACGGGCGGGAGAAGTACTTC. This encodes CASSQDLDGREKYF.

At least ten counts were recorded for this clonotype. The CDR3 is CSAAAGGLQETQYF. CDR3 nucleotides: TGCAGCGCAGCAGCGGGAGGACTCCAAGAGACCCAGTACTTC. The chain couples TRBV29-1 to TRBJ2-5; TRBD2 matches at 9 bases. The CDR3 totals 14 residues. The trim removed 7 bases at V and 1 base at J, leaving 7 bases unmatched. CDR1 and CDR2 (germline): SQVTM, ANQGSEA.

Remarks on this clonotype: Given a much more abundant clone one base away, this may be a read error. The chain uses TRBV6-2 or TRBV6-3 and TRBJ2-7, with D possibly being TRBD1 (7 bases). Looked up from germline, CDR1 is MNHEY and CDR2 is SVGEGT. The length of the CDR3 is 12 residues. CDR3 nucleotide sequence: TGTGCCAGCAGTTCGCAGGGGGGCGAGCAGCACTTC. Translated, it gives CASSSQGGEQHF.

This clonotype has ten or more counts. V is TRBV19 and J is TRBJ1-2, with a tentative D call TRBD1 (6 bases). Germline V gives CDR1 LNHDA, CDR2 SQIVND (reference sequence). With 5 bases removed from V and 4 bases from J, the gap between germline ends came to 17 bases. The CDR3 runs 15 residues. The CDR3 DNA reads TGTGCCAGTAGTTTTCCGCAGGGGAGCACCTATGGCTACACCTTC. Encoded protein: CASSFPQGSTYGYTF.

There are many counts of this clonotype. This chain links TRBV7-2 with TRBJ2-7; 9 positions agree with TRBD2. The length of the CDR3 is 15 residues. Germline V gene lookup returns CDR1 SGHTA and CDR2 FQGNSA. V shed 4 bases and J 2 bases; nucleotides not matched to a gene: 6. The DNA of the CDR3 is TGTGCCAGCAGCTCCCCCGGGACTAGCCCCTACGAGCAGTACTTC. As protein: CASSSPGTSPYEQYF.

This clonotype was seen many times. This chain joins TRBV28 and TRBJ1-2; no reliable D call. The V end was cut by 3 bases, the J end by 0 bases, with 8 bases between. CDR3 size: 14 residues. Per germline, CDR1 MDHEN and CDR2 SYDVKM. CDR3 DNA: TGTGCCAGCAGTTTGCGAACCACTAACTATGGCTACACCTTC. Encoded protein: CASSLRTTNYGYTF.

This clonotype has at least ten counts. The gene calls are TRBV3-1 and TRBJ1-1, with a tentative D call TRBD1 (5 bases). Per germline, CDR1 LGHDT and CDR2 YNNKEL (reference sequence). Trimming took off 4 bases at V and 3 bases at J, with 12 bases between the two ends. This CDR3 comprises 14 residues. In nucleotides, the CDR3 is TGTGCCAGCAGCCGGGGACTCGAGGACACTGAAGCTTTCTTT. Its translation: CASSRGLEDTEAFF.

The rearrangement links TRBV24-1 to TRBJ1-1; D may be TRBD1 (5 bases). The CDR3 runs to 15 residues. V dropped 3 bases and J dropped 2 bases, with 12 bases sitting between them. The V gene's germline CDR1 is KGHDR and CDR2 SFDVKD. The CDR3 loop reads CATSDVRGPNTEAFF. CDR3 in DNA: TGTGCCACCAGTGATGTCCGGGGACCAAACACTGAAGCTTTCTTT.

The chain has TRBV28 and TRBJ2-3, with a weak D call TRBD1 (5 bases). V lost 6 bases, J lost 4 bases, and 11 bases lay in between. Germline CDR1 is MDHEN and CDR2 is SYDVKM. This CDR3 has 13 amino acids. The CDR3 here is CASRRQGSDTQYF. CDR3 sequence (DNA): TGTGCCAGCAGACGCCAGGGATCAGATACGCAGTATTTT.

In this sample, this clonotype turned up many times. This chain joins TRBV28 and TRBJ2-7; 16 bases align to TRBD2. The CDR3 is made up of 21 amino acids. Germline trimming cut 5 bases from V and 6 bases from J; bases unmatched to any gene: 22. The germline CDR1 and CDR2 sequences are MDHEN and SYDVKM. The CDR3 reads CASSLALPGLAGGLGFLEQYF. The CDR3 DNA is TGTGCCAGCAGTCTAGCTCTACCGGGACTAGCGGGAGGGCTTGGCTTTCTCGAGCAGTACTTC.

CDR3: CASSLIPGLGANVLTF. DNA for the CDR3: TGCGCCAGCAGCTTGATACCGGGGCTAGGGGCCAACGTCCTGACTTTC. The chain recombines TRBV5-1 with TRBJ2-6, with D perhaps given as TRBD1 or TRBD2 (5 bases each). The CDR3 has 16 residues. Trimming cost V 1 base and J 4 bases, with 12 bases left between them. The germline gives CDR1 SGHRS, CDR2 YFSETQ.

This clonotype was counted ten times or more. V usage is TRBV28 and J usage is TRBJ2-7, with 9 bases lining up with TRBD1. With V trimmed by 2 bases and J by 5 bases, 10 bases remained unmatched. This CDR3 is built from 16 residues. CDR1 is MDHEN and CDR2 is SYDVKM in the germline V gene. This chain's CDR3 is CASSLGGTGRYHEQYF. The CDR3 coding sequence is TGTGCCAGCAGTTTAGGAGGGACAGGGCGTTACCACGAGCAGTACTTC. Full variable domain (remainder filled in from reference TRBV28 and TRBJ2-7): DVKVTQSSRYLVKRTGEKVFLECVQDMDHENMFWYRQDPGLGLRLIYFSYDVKMKEKGDIPEGYSVSREKKERFSLILESASTNQTSMYLCASSLGGTGRYHEQYFGPGTRLTVT.

V is TRBV27 and J is TRBJ1-1; the match to TRBD1 covers 9 bases. J gave up 6 bases and V 2 bases, and 4 bases lay outside the gene matches. The germline V gene encodes CDR1 MNHEY and CDR2 SMNVEV (reference sequence). The CDR3 runs 14 residues. DNA for the CDR3: TGTGCCAGCAGTTTAGTTGGGACAGGGTCTGAAGCTTTCTTT. It codes for CASSLVGTGSEAFF.

The V gene is TRBV6-1, the J gene TRBJ2-2; D gene unclear. Germline V gene data show CDR1 as MNHNS and CDR2 as SASEGT. This CDR3 is 15 amino acids long. Trimming shortened V by 5 bases and J by 7 bases, and 17 bases separated the two germline ends. The CDR3 loop is CASSIIGLTGGELFF. DNA for the CDR3: TGTGCCAGCAGTATTATAGGATTGACCGGCGGGGAGCTGTTTTTT.

This clonotype was picked up a small number of times. The rearrangement uses TRBV19 and TRBJ1-1, with D unclear. The CDR3 extends over 13 amino acids. The V gene lost 6 bases and the J gene lost 0 bases, with 8 bases spanning the gap. The germline V gene encodes CDR1 LNHDA and CDR2 SQIVND (reference sequence). The CDR3 region has the DNA TGTGCCAGTAGAGGCAACTTGAACACTGAAGCTTTCTTT. It is translated as CASRGNLNTEAFF.

The chain combines TRBV6-2 or TRBV6-3 with TRBJ2-7; D call uncertain. The CDR3 length is 15 residues. Germline V lookup: CDR1 MNHEY, CDR2 SVGEGT. Trimming pared 6 bases from V and 2 bases from J, leaving 17 bases between. The CDR3 protein is CASRLRADPAYEQYF. CDR3 coding DNA: TGTGCCAGCAGACTCCGAGCCGACCCGGCCTACGAGCAGTACTTC.

This clonotype was seen at least ten times. The chain employs TRBV28 and TRBJ2-5, with 8 bases aligning to TRBD2. V lost 4 bases, J lost 5 bases, and 9 bases stayed unmatched. The CDR3 sequence is 15 residues long. Looked up from germline, CDR1 is MDHEN and CDR2 is SYDVKM. CDR3 bases: TGTGCCAGCAGTTCCGCGGGGGGCCGGGGGGAGACCCAGTACTTC. Translation gives CASSSAGGRGETQYF.